Below, one T cell receptor (beta chain) is given with its context. Assay used: immunoSEQ multiplex PCR; TCRdb lists only in-frame clones, some missing. The sample yields more than 300,000 clones, roughly nine tenths seen once. The sample belongs to a study of blood T cell repertoires in COVID-19. The germline V gene has CDR1 MNHNS and CDR2 SASEGT. Trimming took 2 bases from V and 1 from J; bases not matched to a gene: 11. The CDR3 sequence is 20 residues long. The specimen was PBMCs or T cells enriched from blood (not recorded which). This sequence was found in a woman aged 25-40 years who had been exposed to COVID-19. The chain uses TRBV6-1 and TRBJ1-6, with TRBD1 identical over 10 bases. CDR3 bases: TGTGCCAGCAGTGAACTAAGGACAGGGGGTATAGGGTCCTATAATTCACCCCTCCACTTT. Its translation: CASSELRTGGIGSYNSPLHF.